This T cell receptor beta chain originates from a study of cytomegalovirus exposure and HLA in healthy donors. General study results and limits: It was 150 to 200 TCR beta chains that were listed as cytomegalovirus-associated. HLA allele associations emerged for fewer than 20,000 TCR beta sequences in a later analysis, at 0.05 false discovery rate. Within an earlier analysis, most TCR beta V segments proved productive either about 87% or about 30% of the time. Near-uniform donor sequencing depth was presumed by presence/absence analyses.

The primer mix had 60 Vbeta and 13 Jbeta primers. This table comes from immunoSEQ multiplex PCR, and its TCRdb copy is limited to in-frame clones, with some not included. The sample has about 130,000 clones; around 74% are singletons. Points on this clone: What it binds is unknown.

Per the germline V gene, CDR1 is MDHEN and CDR2 is SYDVKM. V was trimmed by 7 bases and J by 2 bases, leaving 14 bases between them. The CDR3 has 14 residues. The chain recombines TRBV28 with TRBJ2-5; a weak D match, TRBD1 (6 bases). The sequencing sample was made of PBMCs. The sequence was obtained from a male donor in good health and CMV-seronegative. The CDR3 spells CASNTRGGQETQYF. The CDR3 bases are TGTGCCAGCAACACCCGAGGGGGTCAAGAGACCCAGTACTTC.